The source of this TCR beta chain is a study of T-cell reconstitution after alpha-beta-depleted transplantation in children. A word on this clonotype: What it recognizes is unknown.

There are 13 residues in the CDR3. Trimming stripped 3 bases from V and 6 bases from J, with 12 bases between. As it was prepared, the TCRbeta library received unique molecular identifiers. TCRdb processed the PCR reads anew with MiXCR; each CDR3 protein has one entry. This sample has 700,000 to 950,000 distinct CDR3 sequences, with less than 20% found just once. The study, taken as a whole, reports: T-cell counts and diversity at one year following transplant were attributed mainly to newly produced T cells. Where some patients showed high TCRbeta diversity at day 60, it came from recipient T cells and thymic progenitors that had survived. Several hundred graft clones that had expanded were reportedly the source of alpha-beta T cells about two months after transplant.

The sample in question was PBMCs, mostly from graft donor cells, obtained 360 days after TCRalphabeta/CD19-depleted stem cell transplant. The V call is TRBV12-3 or TRBV12-4, the J call TRBJ2-7; D remains unclear. The receptor was derived from a male patient younger than 18 who had a stem cell transplant for acute lymphoblastic leukemia, so the T cells may come from the graft donor. The CDR3 loop is CASSFQLGAEQYF. DNA for the CDR3: TGTGCCAGCAGTTTTCAGCTGGGTGCCGAGCAGTACTTC.